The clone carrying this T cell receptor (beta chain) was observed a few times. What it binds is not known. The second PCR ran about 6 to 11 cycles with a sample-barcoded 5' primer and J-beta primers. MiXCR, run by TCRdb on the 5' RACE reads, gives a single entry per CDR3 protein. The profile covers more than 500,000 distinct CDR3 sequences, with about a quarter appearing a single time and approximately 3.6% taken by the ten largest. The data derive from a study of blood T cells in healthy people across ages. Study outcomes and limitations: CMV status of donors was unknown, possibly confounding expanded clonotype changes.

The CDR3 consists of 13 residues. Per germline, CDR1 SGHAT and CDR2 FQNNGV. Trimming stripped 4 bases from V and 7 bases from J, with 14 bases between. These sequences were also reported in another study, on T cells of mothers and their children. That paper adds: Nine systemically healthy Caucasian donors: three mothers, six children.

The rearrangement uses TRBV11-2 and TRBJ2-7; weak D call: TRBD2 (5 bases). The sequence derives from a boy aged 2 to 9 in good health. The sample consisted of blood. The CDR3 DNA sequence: TGTGCCAGCAGCTCTGGATATAGAGGGGAGCAGTACTTC. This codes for CASSSGYRGEQYF.